This entry lists 11 T cell receptor beta chains sequenced from one sample in a study of tissue T cells after allogeneic stem cell transplantation. TCRdb's table, derived via immunoSEQ multiplex PCR, lists solely in-frame clones and lacks some. This repertoire shows roughly 42,000 clones, around 90% found once; its top ten account for 3.8%. Sample: blood, taken before transplantation. Every receptor here comes from a woman between 35 and 75 years old who later had graft-versus-host disease after an allogeneic stem cell transplant.

The J gene is TRBJ1-1, the V gene TRBV9; D uncertain. This CDR3 has 14 residues. Germline loops: CDR1 SGDLS, CDR2 YYNGEE. The V and J ends lost 0 bases and 4 bases respectively, with 10 bases between them. CDR3 nucleotides: TGTGCCAGCAGCGTAGGAGGGATTGGCACTGAAGCTTTCTTT. Translating it yields CASSVGGIGTEAFF.

The chain recombines TRBV28 with TRBJ1-5; a possible D gene is TRBD1 (5 bases). The germline V and J ends were trimmed by 5 bases and 6 bases, with 8 bases remaining between them. The CDR3 spans 12 residues. The germline V gene has CDR1 MDHEN and CDR2 SYDVKM. This CDR3 reads CASSRGSQPQHF. The CDR3 DNA reads TGTGCCAGCAGTCGGGGCTCTCAGCCCCAGCATTTT.

The rearrangement joins TRBV4-1 to TRBJ1-4; unclear D gene. Germline CDR1 reads MGHRA; CDR2 reads YSYEKL. This CDR3 region has 16 residues. Deletions cut 2 bases from V and 10 bases from J, with 20 bases between. This CDR3 reads CASSQLDLVAWGKLFF. CDR3 DNA sequence: TGCGCCAGCAGCCAACTAGACCTGGTAGCGTGGGGAAAACTGTTTTTT.

The V and J genes are TRBV27 and TRBJ1-2; D unclear. The CDR3 sequence is 14 residues long. The V end lost 0 bases, the J end lost 2 bases, and 7 bases lay between the germline ends. CDR1 and CDR2 from the germline V gene are MNHEY and SMNVEV (reference sequence). Written as DNA, the CDR3 is TGTGCCAGCAGTTTATCTTTAGAAAACTATGGCTACACCTTC. This gives the protein CASSLSLENYGYTF.

The chain recombines TRBV9 with TRBJ2-7; 12 positions match TRBD2. CDR3 length: 16 residues. V was pared by 0 bases and J by 7 bases, with 8 bases of the junction left unmatched. The germline V gene has CDR1 SGDLS and CDR2 YYNGEE. The CDR3 DNA reads TGTGCCAGCAGCGTAGGACGACTAGCGGGAGTATGGGAGCAGTACTTC. Protein: CASSVGRLAGVWEQYF. Filled out from reference TRBV9 and TRBJ2-7, the complete variable domain reads DSGVTQTPKHLITATGQRVTLRCSPRSGDLSVYWYQQSLDQGLQFLIQYYNGEERAKGNILERFSAQQFPDLHSELNLSSLELGDSALYFCASSVGRLAGVWEQYFGPGTRLTVT.

This chain links TRBV13 with TRBJ1-3; D gene uncertain. The length of the CDR3 is 15 residues. Germline CDR1 reads PRHDT; CDR2 reads FYEKMQ (reference sequence). V was pared by 4 bases and J by 2 bases, with 12 bases between. CDR3 region: CASSSLTGAGNTIYF. CDR3 sequence (DNA): TGTGCCAGCAGCTCCCTTACTGGGGCTGGAAACACCATATATTTT.

The chain recombines TRBV28 with TRBJ2-1, with 7 bases aligning to TRBD2. The V gene end was trimmed by 4 bases and the J gene end by 15 bases; junction bases not matched to a gene: 12. The CDR3 covers 13 residues. The V gene's germline CDR1 is MDHEN and CDR2 SYDVKM. This chain's CDR3 is CASSSGGGGSRFF. The DNA of the CDR3 is TGTGCCAGCAGTTCCGGCGGCGGGGGTTCTCGGTTCTTC.

This clone occurred a few times. The chain is built from TRBV5-1 and TRBJ2-1; D is unclear. Germline lookup yields CDR1 SGHRS and CDR2 YFSETQ. This CDR3 has 11 residues. The V and J ends lost 5 bases and 5 bases respectively, with 5 bases between them. CDR3 residues: CASSSHNEQFF. The CDR3 nucleotides are TGCGCCAGCAGTAGCCACAATGAGCAGTTCTTC.

The table lists this clone with a count of one. The rearrangement links TRBV20-1 to TRBJ2-3, with unresolved D. This CDR3 comprises 11 residues. Trimming stripped 6 bases from V and 6 bases from J, with 10 bases between. The germline V gene has CDR1 DFQATT and CDR2 SNEGSKA (reference sequence). Here the CDR3 DNA reads TGCAGTGCCCGCCCCGGCGATACGCAGTATTTT. This sequence encodes CSARPGDTQYF.

The J gene is TRBJ1-2, the V gene TRBV9, with D possibly matching TRBD1 (5 bases). The V gene lost 6 bases and the J gene lost 8 bases, with 20 bases spanning the gap. The CDR3 contains 14 residues. The V gene's germline CDR1 is SGDLS and CDR2 YYNGEE. The CDR3 DNA is TGTGCCAGCACCCGCCCCCAATCAGGGTACGGCTACACCTTC. Its translation is CASTRPQSGYGYTF.

The V and J genes are TRBV6-5 and TRBJ2-2; tentative D call: TRBD2 (5 bases). The germline V and J ends were trimmed by 4 bases and 0 bases, with 9 bases remaining between them. There are 15 residues in the CDR3. Germline values: CDR1 MNHEY, CDR2 SVGAGI. The CDR3, as DNA: TGTGCCAGCAGTTTGGCACTAGCGAACACCGGGGAGCTGTTTTTT. This encodes CASSLALANTGELFF.